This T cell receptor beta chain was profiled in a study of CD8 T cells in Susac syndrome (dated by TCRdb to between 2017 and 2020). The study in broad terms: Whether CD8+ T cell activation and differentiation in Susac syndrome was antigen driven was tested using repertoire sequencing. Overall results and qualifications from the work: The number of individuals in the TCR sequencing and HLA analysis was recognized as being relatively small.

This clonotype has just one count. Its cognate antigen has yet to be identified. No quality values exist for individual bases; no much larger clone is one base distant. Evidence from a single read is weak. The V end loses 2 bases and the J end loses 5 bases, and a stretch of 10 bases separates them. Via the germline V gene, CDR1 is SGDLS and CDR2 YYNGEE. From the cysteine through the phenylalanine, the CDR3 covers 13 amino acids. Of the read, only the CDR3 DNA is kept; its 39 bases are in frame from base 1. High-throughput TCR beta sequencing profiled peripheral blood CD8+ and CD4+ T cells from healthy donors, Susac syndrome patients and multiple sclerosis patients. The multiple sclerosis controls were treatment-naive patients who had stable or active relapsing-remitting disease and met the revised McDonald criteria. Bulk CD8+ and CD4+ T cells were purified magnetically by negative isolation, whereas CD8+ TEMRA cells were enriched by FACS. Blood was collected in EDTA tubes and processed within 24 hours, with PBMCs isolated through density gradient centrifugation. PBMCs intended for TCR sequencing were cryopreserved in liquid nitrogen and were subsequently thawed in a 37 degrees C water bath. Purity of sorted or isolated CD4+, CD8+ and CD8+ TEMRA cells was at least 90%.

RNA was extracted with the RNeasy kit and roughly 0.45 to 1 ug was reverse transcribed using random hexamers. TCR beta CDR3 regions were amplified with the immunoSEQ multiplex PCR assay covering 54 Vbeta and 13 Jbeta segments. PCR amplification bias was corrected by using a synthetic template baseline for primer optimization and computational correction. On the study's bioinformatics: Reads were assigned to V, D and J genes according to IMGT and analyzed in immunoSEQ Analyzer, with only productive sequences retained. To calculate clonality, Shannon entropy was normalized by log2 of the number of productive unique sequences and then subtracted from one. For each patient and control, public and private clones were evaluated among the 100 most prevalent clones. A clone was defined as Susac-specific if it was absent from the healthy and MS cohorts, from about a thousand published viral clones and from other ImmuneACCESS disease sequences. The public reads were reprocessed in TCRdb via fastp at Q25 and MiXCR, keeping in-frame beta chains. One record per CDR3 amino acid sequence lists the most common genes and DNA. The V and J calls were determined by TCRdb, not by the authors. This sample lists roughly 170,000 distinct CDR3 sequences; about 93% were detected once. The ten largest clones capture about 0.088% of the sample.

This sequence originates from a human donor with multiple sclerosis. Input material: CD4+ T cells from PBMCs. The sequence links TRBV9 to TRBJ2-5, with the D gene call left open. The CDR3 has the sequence CASSVVGSETQYF. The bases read TGTGCCAGCAGCGTTGTGGGATCCGAGACCCAGTACTTC. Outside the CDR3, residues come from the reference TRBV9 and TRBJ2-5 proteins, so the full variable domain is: DSGVTQTPKHLITATGQRVTLRCSPRSGDLSVYWYQQSLDQGLQFLIQYYNGEERAKGNILERFSAQQFPDLHSELNLSSLELGDSALYFCASSVVGSETQYFGPGTRLLVL.